Presented here are 24 T cell receptor beta chains from one specimen sequenced in a study of T-cell reconstitution after alpha-beta-depleted transplantation in children (dated by TCRdb to about 2016). In the paper's terms, the treatment or condition label means: allogeneic hematopoietic cell transplantation with graft depleted of TCRalphabeta T cells and CD19 B cells. Libraries were prepared through PCR. TCRdb shows the sequencer as Illumina HiSeq 2500. TCR library preparation used molecular barcoding, with unique molecular identifiers applied to normalize quantification of the TCRbeta repertoire. In-frame beta chains were kept once TCRdb had trimmed the public reads at Q25 with fastp and called clones with MiXCR. Entries are consolidated by CDR3 protein sequence, retaining the most common genes and DNA. For this sample the table gives over 450,000 distinct CDR3 sequences, of which under 12% were detected only once. The ten top clones hold about 2.1% of the sample.

The input for sequencing was PBMCs, taken before TCRalphabeta/CD19-depleted stem cell transplant. The receptors were sampled from a child aged 2 to 9 with inherited bone marrow failure, due to receive a stem cell transplant.

This clonotype appeared many times. The rearrangement uses TRBV19 and TRBJ1-1; 7 nucleotides align to TRBD1. This CDR3 has 16 amino acids. After removal of 4 bases from V and 0 bases from J, the junction contained 8 bases not matched to a gene. The germline CDR1 and CDR2 sequences are LNHDA and SQIVND (reference sequence). The CDR3 DNA reads as TGTGCCAGTAGTACAAGAGGACAGGCTATGAACACTGAAGCTTTCTTT. It is translated as CASSTRGQAMNTEAFF.

This chain connects TRBV15 to TRBJ2-7, with TRBD2 matching 14 bases. V lost 8 bases, J lost 6 bases, and 6 bases stayed unmatched. The CDR3 sequence is 14 residues long. Germline CDR1 is LNHNV and CDR2 is YYDKDF (reference sequence). CDR3 loop: CATSGLAGALEQYF. For the CDR3, the DNA is TGTGCCACCTCGGGACTAGCGGGAGCTCTCGAGCAGTACTTC.

Turning to this clonotype: A much larger clone sits a single nucleotide away, making a read error possible. J is TRBJ2-3 and V is TRBV27; no firm D call. The DNA matches TRBJ1-5 better at its end, which makes the J call doubtful. The germline V gene has CDR1 MNHEY and CDR2 SMNVEV (reference sequence). The CDR3 sequence is 14 residues long. CDR3 residues: CASSLSGNTDTQHF. In nucleotides, the CDR3 is TGTGCCAGCAGTTTATCAGGGAACACAGATACGCAGCATTTT.

At least ten counts were recorded for this clonotype. The CDR3 spells CASSNFPYEQYF. The CDR3 DNA reads as TGTGCCAGCAGTAACTTCCCCTACGAGCAGTACTTC. The chain links TRBV2 to TRBJ2-7; D is ambiguous. The V gene's germline CDR1 is SNHLY and CDR2 FYNNEI. CDR3 length: 12 amino acids. The V gene lost 5 bases and the J gene lost 2 bases, with 7 bases spanning the gap.

This clonotype showed up many times. This sequence joins TRBV6-1 and TRBJ2-7; TRBD2 agrees at 13 bases. CDR3 length equals 16 residues. CDR1 and CDR2 from the germline V gene are MNHNS and SASEGT. V shed 6 bases and J 5 bases; nucleotides not matched to a gene: 10. CDR3 bases: TGTGCCAGCAGAGCGACCGGGACTAGCGGGAACGACGAGCAGTACTTC. Encoded protein: CASRATGTSGNDEQYF.

This clonotype was recorded at least ten times. This sequence joins TRBV10-3 and TRBJ2-7; 12 bases align to TRBD2. The CDR3 loop spans 14 amino acids. The ends lost 4 bases at V and 12 bases at J; junction bases unmatched: 10. The V gene's germline CDR1 is ENHRY and CDR2 SYGVKD. The CDR3 protein is CAISGGTSGSRSYF. The CDR3 nucleotides are TGTGCCATCAGTGGTGGGACTAGCGGGTCGAGGTCGTACTTC.

This clonotype was recorded many times. The chain couples TRBV3-1 to TRBJ2-7; TRBD2 is a possible D gene (6 bases). The ends were cut back, 4 bases at V and 5 bases at J, with 12 bases in the middle. This CDR3 contains 13 residues. CDR1 is LGHDT, CDR2 YNNKEL, per germline (reference sequence). DNA for the CDR3: TGTGCCAGCAGCCGGACCGGGGGAGACGAGCAGTACTTC. The encoded protein is CASSRTGGDEQYF.

This clonotype appeared many times. The V and J genes are TRBV29-1 and TRBJ2-1; 12 nucleotides line up with TRBD2. J lost 9 bases, V lost 1 base, and 13 bases had no gene match. This CDR3 contains 17 residues. CDR1 and CDR2 from the germline V gene are SQVTM and ANQGSEA. The CDR3 is CSVEVLPLAGGPVEQFF. For the CDR3, the DNA is TGCAGCGTTGAAGTCCTCCCTCTAGCGGGAGGGCCGGTTGAGCAGTTCTTC.

Only a few counts were recorded for this clonotype. The chain combines TRBV5-1 with TRBJ2-2; D may correspond to TRBD1 or TRBD2 (5 bases each). Germline CDR1 and CDR2: SGHRS and YFSETQ. The length of the CDR3 is 17 residues. The V end was cut by 4 bases, the J end by 3 bases, with 19 bases between. CDR3 residues: CASSRDGVNVDTGELFF. The CDR3 nucleotides are TGCGCCAGCAGCCGGGACGGCGTCAACGTCGACACCGGGGAGCTGTTTTTT.

Ten or more counts support this clonotype. The chain couples TRBV19 to TRBJ1-5; TRBD1 matches at 8 bases. Unmatched junction bases numbered 13, after V lost 5 bases and J lost 1 base. The CDR3 runs to 18 residues. Germline lookup yields CDR1 LNHDA and CDR2 SQIVND (reference sequence). The CDR3 is CASSLHRGKGKSNQPQHF. The DNA of the CDR3 is TGTGCCAGTAGTCTCCACAGGGGGAAGGGAAAAAGCAATCAGCCCCAGCATTTT. Complete variable domain (other parts from reference TRBV19 and TRBJ1-5): DGGITQSPKYLFRKEGQNVTLSCEQNLNHDAMYWYRQDPGQGLRLIYYSQIVNDFQKGDIAEGYSVSREKKESFPLTVTSAQKNPTAFYLCASSLHRGKGKSNQPQHFGDGTRLSIL.

This clonotype showed up many times. The chain has TRBV12-3 or TRBV12-4 and TRBJ2-3; D is unclear. This CDR3 comprises 12 residues. The V gene lost 8 bases and the J gene lost 0 bases, with 6 bases spanning the gap. CDR3 DNA sequence: TGTGCCAGCGACGGTAGCACAGATACGCAGTATTTT. As protein: CASDGSTDTQYF.

The table lists this clonotype with many counts. This chain links TRBV24-1 with TRBJ2-1; D tentatively reads TRBD1 or TRBD2 (5 bases each). The germline V and J ends were trimmed by 0 bases and 6 bases, with 11 bases remaining between them. The germline gives CDR1 KGHDR, CDR2 SFDVKD. The CDR3 contains 15 residues. CDR3 DNA: TGTGCCACCAGTGATTTGACCCGGGACCTCAATGAGCAGTTCTTC. Translation gives CATSDLTRDLNEQFF.

About this clonotype: This could be a read error, since a much larger clone is one nucleotide away. V and J are TRBV4-3 and TRBJ2-1; D is possibly TRBD2 (6 bases). The CDR3 extends over 16 amino acids. Trimming shortened V by 3 bases and J by 2 bases, and 14 bases separated the two germline ends. Germline values: CDR1 LGHNA, CDR2 YSLEER. The CDR3 spells CASSHDGGATYNEQFF. CDR3 DNA: TGCGCCAGCAGCCACGATGGCGGGGCCACCTACAATGAGCAGTTCTTC.

The chain is built from TRBV5-1 and TRBJ2-6, with 10 bases matching TRBD1. Germline CDR1 reads SGHRS; CDR2 reads YFSETQ. The J segment lost 0 bases and the V segment lost 5 bases, leaving 11 bases of the junction unmatched. The CDR3 covers 19 residues. The CDR3 sequence: CASRAGQGTSISGANVLTF. CDR3 bases: TGCGCCAGCAGAGCGGGACAGGGGACATCCATCTCTGGGGCCAACGTCCTGACTTTC.

This chain joins TRBV18 and TRBJ2-1, with 11 bases matching TRBD2. There are 17 residues in the CDR3. The J segment lost 7 bases and the V segment lost 1 base, leaving 9 bases of the junction unmatched. Germline V gene lookup returns CDR1 KGHSH and CDR2 LQKENI. CDR3 DNA: TGTGCCAGCTCACCACTGACTAGCGGGATCATTTCTAATGAGCAGTTCTTC. This encodes CASSPLTSGIISNEQFF.

This clonotype has a count of ten or more. This chain uses TRBV12-3 or TRBV12-4 with TRBJ1-2; D may be TRBD1 (5 bases). V shed 5 bases and J shed 10 bases, with 20 bases lying between them. This CDR3 contains 14 residues. The CDR3 DNA is TGTGCCAGCAGTCCGCAGTCCGGGGCCCAGGTCTACACCTTC. Translating gives CASSPQSGAQVYTF.

This clonotype occurred many times. CDR3 nucleotides: TGTGCCAGCAGTTGGGCAAGGAATCCCCAGCATTTT. It encodes CASSWARNPQHF. The chain uses TRBV12-3 or TRBV12-4 and TRBJ1-5; D is undetermined. With 4 bases removed from V and 10 bases from J, the gap between germline ends came to 11 bases. This CDR3 has 12 residues.

This clonotype was observed at least ten times. The V call is TRBV20-1, the J call TRBJ2-5, with 11 bases that match TRBD2. Germline V gene data show CDR1 as DFQATT and CDR2 as SNEGSKA (reference sequence). V lost 0 bases to trimming and J lost 5 bases; unmatched junction nucleotides: 8. This CDR3 has 16 residues. The CDR3 DNA reads as TGCAGTGCTAGAGACGAACTAGCGGGGGACGGCGAGACCCAGTACTTC. This encodes CSARDELAGDGETQYF.

This clonotype came up a few times. This chain joins TRBV6-5 and TRBJ2-1, with 9 bases aligning to TRBD2. The CDR3 runs 15 residues. Germline CDR1 and CDR2: MNHEY and SVGAGI. V lost 10 bases, J lost 4 bases, and 11 bases stayed unmatched. This CDR3 reads CATETTTSGYNEQFF. The CDR3 DNA reads TGTGCCACCGAAACCACGACTAGCGGATACAATGAGCAGTTCTTC.

The rearrangement joins TRBV9 to TRBJ2-3; 9 bases match TRBD1. The trim removed 3 bases at V and 4 bases at J, leaving 9 bases unmatched. This CDR3 has 16 amino acids. Germline V gene data show CDR1 as SGDLS and CDR2 as YYNGEE. For the CDR3, the DNA is TGTGCCAGCAGCGCCGTACCGGGACAGGGAGCAGATACGCAGTATTTT. It yields the protein CASSAVPGQGADTQYF. Based on the CDR3 plus reference TRBV9 and TRBJ2-3, the full variable domain is DSGVTQTPKHLITATGQRVTLRCSPRSGDLSVYWYQQSLDQGLQFLIQYYNGEERAKGNILERFSAQQFPDLHSELNLSSLELGDSALYFCASSAVPGQGADTQYFGPGTRLTVL.

The chain couples TRBV20-1 to TRBJ2-3; the D gene is possibly TRBD2 (6 bases). Germline lookup yields CDR1 DFQATT and CDR2 SNEGSKA (reference sequence). CDR3 length equals 14 residues. Trimming removed 3 bases at V and 3 bases at J, with 13 bases between. The CDR3 loop reads CSARVGGITDTQYF. The CDR3 DNA reads TGCAGTGCTAGGGTTGGGGGGATAACAGATACGCAGTATTTT.

This clonotype was recorded many times. The chain combines TRBV20-1 with TRBJ1-1; D ambiguous. This CDR3 is 14 amino acids long. Trimming removed 0 bases at V and 5 bases at J, with 13 bases between. CDR1 is DFQATT and CDR2 is SNEGSKA in the germline V gene (reference sequence). CDR3 residues: CSARDSGVRTEAFF. DNA for the CDR3: TGCAGTGCTAGAGATAGCGGGGTAAGGACTGAAGCTTTCTTT.

This clonotype was counted at least ten times. CDR3 loop: CSAPTPTGLLNNEQFF. CDR3 coding DNA: TGCAGTGCTCCGACCCCGACGGGACTGCTAAACAATGAGCAGTTCTTC. The chain carries TRBV20-1 and TRBJ2-1; the D gene is possibly TRBD2 (6 bases). The CDR3 runs to 16 residues. Trimming cost V 5 bases and J 5 bases, with 22 bases left between them. Germline V gives CDR1 DFQATT, CDR2 SNEGSKA (reference sequence).

The rearrangement uses TRBV18 and TRBJ2-1; D may correspond to TRBD1 or TRBD2 (5 bases each). Germline CDR1 is KGHSH and CDR2 is LQKENI. The CDR3 loop spans 17 amino acids. Between the trimmed V and J ends, which lost 2 bases and 6 bases, there was a span of 20 bases. The CDR3 reads CASSPVFSQGRGNEQFF. Written as DNA, the CDR3 is TGTGCCAGCTCACCAGTATTTTCCCAGGGTCGGGGCAATGAGCAGTTCTTC.